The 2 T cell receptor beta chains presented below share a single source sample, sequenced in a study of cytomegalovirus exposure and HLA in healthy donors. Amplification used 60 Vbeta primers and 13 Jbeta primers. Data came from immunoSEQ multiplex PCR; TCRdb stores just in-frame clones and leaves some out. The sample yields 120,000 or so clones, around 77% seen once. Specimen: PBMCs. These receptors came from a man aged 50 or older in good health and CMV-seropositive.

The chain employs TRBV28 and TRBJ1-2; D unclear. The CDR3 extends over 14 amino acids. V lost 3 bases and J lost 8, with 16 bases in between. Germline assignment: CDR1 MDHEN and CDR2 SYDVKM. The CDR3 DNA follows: TGTGCCAGCAGTTTGATTCAGGTCCCCGGCGGCTACACCTTC. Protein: CASSLIQVPGGYTF.

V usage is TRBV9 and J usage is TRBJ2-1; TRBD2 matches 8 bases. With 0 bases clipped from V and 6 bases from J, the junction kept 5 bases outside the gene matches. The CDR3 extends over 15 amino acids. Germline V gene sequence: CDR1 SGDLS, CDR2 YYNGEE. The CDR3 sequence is CASSVVGTRGNEQFF. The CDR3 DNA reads TGTGCCAGCAGCGTAGTTGGGACTAGAGGCAATGAGCAGTTCTTC.